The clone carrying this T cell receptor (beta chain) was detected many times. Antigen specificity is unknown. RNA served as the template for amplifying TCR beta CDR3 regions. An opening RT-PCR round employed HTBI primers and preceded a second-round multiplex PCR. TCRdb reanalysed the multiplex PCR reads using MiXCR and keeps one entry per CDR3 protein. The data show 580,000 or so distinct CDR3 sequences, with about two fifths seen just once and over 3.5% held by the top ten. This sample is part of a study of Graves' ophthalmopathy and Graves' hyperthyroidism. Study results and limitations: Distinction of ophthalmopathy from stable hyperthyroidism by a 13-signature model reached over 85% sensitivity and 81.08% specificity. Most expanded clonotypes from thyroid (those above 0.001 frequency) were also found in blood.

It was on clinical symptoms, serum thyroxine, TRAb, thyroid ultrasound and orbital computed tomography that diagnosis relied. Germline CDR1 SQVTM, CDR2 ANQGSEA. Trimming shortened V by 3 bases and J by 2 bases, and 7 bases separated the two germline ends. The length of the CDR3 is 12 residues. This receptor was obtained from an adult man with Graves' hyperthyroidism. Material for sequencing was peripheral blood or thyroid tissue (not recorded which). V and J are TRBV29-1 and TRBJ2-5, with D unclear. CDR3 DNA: TGCAGCGTTGACTTAGCACAAGAGACCCAGTACTTC. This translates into CSVDLAQETQYF.